This T cell receptor beta chain is from a study of T cells after yellow fever vaccination (dated by TCRdb to about 2019). About the study as a whole: The SMART-Seq v4 Ultra Low Input RNA kit was used to prepare libraries from fractions with low cell numbers. To follow T-cell clones before and after primary and booster YFV17D yellow fever vaccination, bulk TCR alpha and beta repertoires were sequenced over time. Blood was collected at multiple timepoints before and after primary and secondary immunization, and bulk PBMC replicates and cell subsets were isolated. Two healthy male donors, one aged 18 to 30 and one aged 30 to 39 years, made up the cohort.

According to the study, the label for this sample's treatment or condition signals: live attenuated yellow fever vaccine strain. Two biological replicates of bulk PBMCs were collected at each blood-draw timepoint. PBMCs were isolated from peripheral blood using a standard Ficoll-Paque protocol. TriZol was used to extract RNA from bulk PBMCs, from CD4 and CD8 fractions, and from dextramer-positive and dextramer-negative fractions. TCR cDNA was synthesized by 5'RACE template switching, which introduced a universal primer site and unique molecular identifiers. Priming for cDNA synthesis came from both the TCR alpha and TCR beta constant segments. Library amplification involved two PCR steps, and the second step added sample barcodes and sequencing adapters. Sequencing of libraries was performed on Illumina HiSeq 2500 (2x100 bp) or NovaSeq (2x150 bp). Regarding the original processing steps: MIGEC handled demultiplexing of reads and collapsing into UMI consensus sequences, while MiXCR performed V(D)J alignment. Using edgeR on replicate PBMC samples, clonotypes were called vaccine-responding if FDR was below 0.01 and the log2 fold change was above 5 up to day 15. Bulk clonotypes were assigned CD4 or CD8 identity according to which sequenced CD4 or CD8 repertoire held them at higher abundance. TCRdb handled the public reads itself, with Q25 trimming in fastp and clone calling in MiXCR, and kept productive beta chains. Every CDR3 protein is listed once, alongside the most common genes and DNA of its rows. The V and J calls reflect TCRdb's pipeline rather than the authors' work. This sample holds 500,000 to 550,000 distinct CDR3 sequences; 20% to 25% were observed only once. About 16% of the sample goes to the ten largest clones.

The germline V and J ends show losses of 6 bases and 4 bases respectively, and no gene match explains 8 bases of the junction. The germline V gene gives CDR1 as SGHAT and CDR2 as FQNNGV. Taken from cysteine to phenylalanine, the CDR3 has 15 residues. Of the read, only the CDR3 DNA is kept; its 45 bases are in frame from base 1. As regards this clonotype: Its cognate antigen has yet to be identified. The input lacks base qualities; no much larger clone sits a single base away.

The full study reports these points: Computational filtering was required because FACS-sorted repertoires could contain abundant contaminating clonotypes from the bulk population. The secondary T-cell response was found to be weaker but faster than the primary response, with a peak reached on day 5 rather than on day 15. Because the study included only a couple of donors, the extent to which the findings can be generalized is limited. A small share of clonotypes occurred in both CD4 and CD8 compartments, likely arising from convergent recombination. Most clones expanded after primary vaccination (approximately 96% of CD4 and about 85% of CD8) were re-detected after the booster, suggesting that broad memory maintenance occurred.

The chain is encoded by TRBV11-2 joined to TRBJ2-1, with TRBD2 identical over 8 junction bases. The sequence was collected from a man aged 18 to 30 who received the YFV17D yellow fever vaccine. The material sequenced was PBMCs, taken roughly 20 days after the first yellow fever vaccination. The DNA sequence reads TGTGCCAGCAGTTCAATTAGCGGGGAATACAATGAGCAGTTCTTC. Its amino acids are CASSSISGEYNEQFF.